This record covers a single T cell receptor beta chain. Trimming removed 1 base from V and 1 base from J; junction bases left unmatched: 6. This CDR3 is 16 amino acids long. CDR1 and CDR2 (germline): LGHNA, YNFKEQ. This specimen belongs to a study of cytomegalovirus exposure and HLA in healthy donors. Vbeta (60) and Jbeta (13) primers were used in the PCR. TCRdb's copy holds only in-frame clones and misses some; the assay was immunoSEQ multiplex PCR. The sample has approximately 150,000 clones, roughly three fifths seen once. The sample consisted of PBMCs. This chain connects TRBV4-2 to TRBJ1-1, with TRBD1 matching 7 bases. The receptor was derived from a male donor in good health and CMV-seronegative. CDR3: CASSQGAGGPNTEAFF. The CDR3 nucleotides read TGTGCCAGCAGCCAAGGGGCAGGGGGGCCGAACACTGAAGCTTTCTTT.